This TCR beta chain was found in a study of T cells in Graves' hyperthyroidism and ophthalmopathy. There are many counts of this clonotype. Its antigen is still unknown. V was clipped by 4 bases and J by 0 bases, with 13 bases between them. Germline CDR1 reads SQVTM; CDR2 reads ANQGSEA. The CDR3 covers 16 residues. Study-wide points: A median roughly six months before onset, the model predicted ophthalmopathy. Blood also showed most of the thyroid clonotypes that were expanded above 0.001.

RNA transcripts were the template for amplifying TCR beta CDR3 regions. The HTBI primer set served for first-round RT-PCR of the TCR CDR3. One entry per CDR3 protein results from TCRdb running MiXCR on the multiplex PCR reads. The sample includes around 350,000 distinct CDR3 sequences, under 20% of them seen just once. Clinical symptoms, serum thyroxine, TRAb, thyroid ultrasound and orbital computed tomography established diagnosis. The sample comprised blood. The sequence was collected from a woman aged 18-29 years with Graves' hyperthyroidism. The chain carries TRBV29-1 and TRBJ2-6; D not certain. The CDR3 loop is CSVAPDPLSGANVLTF. The CDR3 nucleotides read TGCAGCGTTGCTCCAGACCCACTCTCTGGGGCCAACGTCCTGACTTTC. Full variable domain (missing parts from reference TRBV29-1 and TRBJ2-6): SAVISQKPSRDICQRGTSLTIQCQVDSQVTMMFWYRQQPGQSLTLIATANQGSEATYESGFVIDKFPISRPNLTFSTLTVSNMSPEDSSIYLCSVAPDPLSGANVLTFGAGSRLTVL.